These 20 T cell receptor beta chains came from one sample sequenced in a study of T cell changes during pregnancy in multiple sclerosis. Profiling relied on immunoSEQ multiplex PCR, and the TCRdb table lists in-frame clones only, not all of them. Altogether roughly 35,000 clones are present, 80% to 95% being singletons, with the ten largest covering 0.43%. The sequencing used CD4+ T cells from peripheral blood mononuclear cells, collected in the third trimester of pregnancy. The origin of the receptors is a female donor in good health, enrolled as a control in a pregnancy study.

V usage is TRBV5-4 and J usage is TRBJ1-4; 10 nucleotides align to TRBD1. CDR1 is SGHNT, CDR2 YYREEE, per germline (reference sequence). The V and J ends lost 0 bases and 4 bases, in that order; junction bases with no gene match: 3. CDR3 length: 16 amino acids. DNA for the CDR3: TGTGCCAGCAGCTTGGGAGACAGGGGGCGTAATGAAAAACTGTTTTTT. As protein: CASSLGDRGRNEKLFF.

V gene TRBV4-2 combines with J gene TRBJ1-5; a possible D gene is TRBD1 (6 bases). The V end lost 2 bases, the J end lost 1 base, and 9 bases lay between the germline ends. Germline CDR1 and CDR2: LGHNA and YNFKEQ. CDR3 length equals 15 residues. The CDR3 region is CASSQPDRSNQPQHF. The CDR3 DNA is TGTGCCAGCAGCCAACCCGACAGGAGCAATCAGCCCCAGCATTTT.

The rearrangement links TRBV9 to TRBJ1-6; TRBD1 matches at 12 bases. This CDR3 has 15 amino acids. V gave up 4 bases and J gave up 9 bases; unmatched junction bases: 5. CDR1 and CDR2 (germline): SGDLS, YYNGEE. CDR3 protein: CASSTGTGGGSPLHF. CDR3 in DNA: TGTGCCAGCAGCACCGGGACAGGGGGCGGTTCACCCCTCCACTTT.

The gene calls are TRBV7-2 and TRBJ2-3; a weak D match, TRBD1 (7 bases). Germline CDR1 and CDR2: SGHTA and FQGNSA. Trimming took 5 bases from V and 7 from J, leaving 28 bases between them. This CDR3 has 18 residues. The CDR3 spells CASSQGGGGVRPKNTQYF. The CDR3 coding sequence is TGTGCCAGCAGCCAGGGGGGCGGCGGGGTACGTCCCAAGAATACGCAGTATTTT.

This chain links TRBV7-9 with TRBJ1-1; the D is unclear. V lost 1 base to trimming and J lost 2 bases, with 8 bases between them. The CDR3 runs to 14 residues. Germline V gives CDR1 SEHNR, CDR2 FQNEAQ (reference sequence). Here the CDR3 DNA reads TGTGCCAGCAGCTTAGTTGGGCAAAACACTGAAGCTTTCTTT. It is translated as CASSLVGQNTEAFF.

Points on this clone: In the same sample, other DNA sequences code for this CDR3. The chain has TRBV6-5 and TRBJ2-2; unclear D gene. Per germline, CDR1 MNHEY and CDR2 SVGAGI. There are 14 residues in the CDR3. V was cut by 6 bases and J by 1 base, with 9 bases left in between. CDR3 coding DNA: TGTGCCAGCAGGAACCGAGGGAACACCGGGGAGCTGTTTTTT. Amino acids: CASRNRGNTGELFF.

The chain is built from TRBV10-3 and TRBJ2-2, with TRBD1 matching 8 bases. The CDR3 length is 14 residues. Per germline, CDR1 ENHRY and CDR2 SYGVKD. The trim removed 3 bases at V and 5 bases at J, leaving 2 bases unmatched. CDR3 coding DNA: TGTGCCATCAGTGACACAGGGGGGACCGGGGAGCTGTTTTTT. Translating gives CAISDTGGTGELFF.

This clone was detected only once. The rearrangement links TRBV27 to TRBJ1-1, with D perhaps TRBD1 (6 bases). V lost 6 bases and J lost 0, with 11 bases in between. The CDR3 is 14 residues long. Germline V lookup: CDR1 MNHEY, CDR2 SMNVEV (reference sequence). The CDR3 loop is CASRRQEMNTEAFF. The CDR3 DNA follows: TGTGCCAGCAGGAGACAGGAGATGAACACTGAAGCTTTCTTT.

The J gene is TRBJ2-6, the V gene TRBV1; the table's D call of TRBD2 was not tested on the DNA. TRBV1 has pseudogene status. This CDR3 region has 18 residues. CDR3 region: CTSSQETSGGSGANVLTF. The CDR3 region has the DNA TGCACCAGCAGCCAAGAAACTAGCGGGGGTTCTGGGGCCAACGTCCTGACTTTC.

The CDR3 nucleotides read TGTGCCAGCAGCTTAGACGGACTAGGAGGCAATGAGCAGTTCTTC. Its protein is CASSLDGLGGNEQFF. This chain connects TRBV7-3 to TRBJ2-1; 7 positions match TRBD2. The trim removed 2 bases at V and 6 bases at J, leaving 7 bases unmatched. Germline-derived CDR1 and CDR2 are SGHTA and FQGTGA. The CDR3 sequence is 15 residues long. Full variable domain (remainder filled in from reference TRBV7-3 and TRBJ2-1): GAGVSQTPSNKVTEKGKYVELRCDPISGHTALYWYRQSLGQGPEFLIYFQGTGAADDSGLPNDRFFAVRPEGSVSTLKIQRTERGDSAVYLCASSLDGLGGNEQFFGPGTRLTVL.

This sequence joins TRBV30 and TRBJ1-4; D gene uncertain. The CDR3 is 13 residues long. The ends were cut back, 0 bases at V and 5 bases at J, with 7 bases in the middle. Germline V gene data show CDR1 as GTSNPN and CDR2 as SVGIG (reference sequence). The CDR3 bases are TGTGCCTGGAGTGTACGGCGGAATGAAAAACTGTTTTTT. Amino acids: CAWSVRRNEKLFF. Based on the CDR3 plus reference TRBV30 and TRBJ1-4, the full variable domain is SQTIHQWPATLVQPVGSPLSLECTVEGTSNPNLYWYRQAAGRGLQLLFYSVGIGQISSEVPQNLSASRPQDRQFILSSKKLLLSDSGFYLCAWSVRRNEKLFFGSGTQLSVL.

In this sample, this clone turned up once. This chain connects TRBV5-1 to TRBJ2-1, with TRBD2 matching 9 bases. V was clipped by 0 bases and J by 7 bases; unmatched bases: 5. Per germline, CDR1 SGHRS and CDR2 YFSETQ. The CDR3 covers 15 residues. The CDR3 reads CASSLEAGGLNEQFF. The DNA for the CDR3 is TGCGCCAGCAGCTTGGAGGCGGGGGGGTTGAATGAGCAGTTCTTC.

The rearrangement joins TRBV4-3 to TRBJ1-1; D perhaps matches TRBD1 (5 bases). V shed 4 bases and J shed 0 bases, with 12 bases lying between them. The CDR3 length is 15 residues. The germline V gene has CDR1 LGHNA and CDR2 YSLEER. The CDR3 DNA is TGCGCCAGCAGCCCAAGGGGCGATTTGAACACTGAAGCTTTCTTT. Its protein is CASSPRGDLNTEAFF.

The V call is TRBV19, the J call TRBJ2-1, with 8 nucleotides matching TRBD2. The CDR3 is made up of 15 amino acids. CDR1 is LNHDA and CDR2 is SQIVND in the germline V gene (reference sequence). The V segment lost 7 bases and the J segment 8 bases; nucleotides outside the gene matches: 13. The CDR3 protein is CASTSGGIGADEQFF. As DNA, the CDR3 is TGTGCCAGTACCTCGGGGGGGATCGGGGCCGATGAGCAGTTCTTC.

The V call is TRBV5-4, the J call TRBJ1-6; 7 bases are a match to TRBD1. Germline-derived CDR1 and CDR2 are SGHNT and YYREEE (reference sequence). V gave up 4 bases and J gave up 6 bases; unmatched junction bases: 10. The CDR3 length is 16 residues. This CDR3 reads CASSTPTGLLNSPLHF. The CDR3 nucleotides are TGTGCCAGCAGCACACCGACAGGGCTACTTAATTCACCCCTCCACTTT. The full variable domain, rest sourced from reference TRBV5-4 and TRBJ1-6, is ETGVTQSPTHLIKTRGQQVTLRCSSQSGHNTVSWYQQALGQGPQFIFQYYREEENGRGNFPPRFSGLQFPNYSSELNVNALELDDSALYLCASSTPTGLLNSPLHFGNGTRLTVT.

The CDR3 protein is CASSVAQDSGNTIYF. The CDR3 DNA follows: TGTGCCAGCAGCGTAGCCCAGGACTCTGGAAACACCATATATTTT. This chain joins TRBV9 and TRBJ1-3; D gene unclear. The length of the CDR3 is 15 residues. CDR1 and CDR2 (germline): SGDLS, YYNGEE. Between the trimmed V and J ends, which lost 0 bases and 0 bases, there was a span of 7 bases.

The genes are TRBV5-1 and TRBJ2-5; 7 positions agree with TRBD1. Per the germline V gene, CDR1 is SGHRS and CDR2 is YFSETQ. CDR3 length: 15 amino acids. After removal of 0 bases from V and 2 bases from J, the junction contained 4 bases not matched to a gene. The CDR3 here is CASSLGGGGQETQYF. The DNA for the CDR3 is TGCGCCAGCAGCTTGGGAGGGGGCGGACAAGAGACCCAGTACTTC.

Concerning this clone: Other DNA sequences of this sample code for an identical CDR3. The chain employs TRBV7-9 and TRBJ1-1; D is possibly TRBD1 (6 bases). The V gene lost 5 bases and the J gene lost 9 bases, with 13 bases spanning the gap. In germline, CDR1 is SEHNR, CDR2 FQNEAQ (reference sequence). CDR3 length: 12 residues. As DNA, the CDR3 is TGTGCCAGCAGCCCCACCGGACAGCAAGCTTTCTTT. It is translated as CASSPTGQQAFF.

The chain employs TRBV20-1 and TRBJ2-3, with D perhaps matching TRBD1 (6 bases). The CDR3 covers 10 residues. Germline V CDR1 and CDR2: DFQATT, SNEGSKA (reference sequence). Trimming pared 6 bases from V and 8 bases from J, leaving 9 bases between. CDR3 protein: CSAAGVTQYF. The CDR3 DNA reads TGCAGTGCCGCAGGGGTTACGCAGTATTTT.

CDR3 in amino acids: CAWSPEDGYTF. The DNA of the CDR3 is TGTGCCTGGAGTCCGGAGGACGGCTACACCTTC. The rearrangement uses TRBV30 and TRBJ1-2; D is undetermined. The ends were cut back, 2 bases at V and 8 bases at J, with 9 bases in the middle. This CDR3 has 11 amino acids. Germline V gene sequence: CDR1 GTSNPN, CDR2 SVGIG (reference sequence).